The next 17 T cell receptor beta chains were all read from a single sample in a study of T cells after posttransplantation cyclophosphamide. Assay used: immunoSEQ multiplex PCR; TCRdb lists only in-frame clones, some missing. The data show 45,000 to 65,000 clones, with roughly 86% seen just once and over 2.5% held by the top ten. The sample consisted of PBMCs. The receptors originated from a man aged 25 to 40 with a blood cancer, CMV-positive, and with a related stem cell donor.

CDR3 sequence (DNA): TGCGCCAGCAGCTTGGATCGGTTCAATGAGCAGTTCTTC. This encodes CASSLDRFNEQFF. The V call is TRBV5-1, the J call TRBJ2-1, with D uncertain. From germline, CDR1 is SGHRS and CDR2 YFSETQ. Trimming took 0 bases from V and 6 from J, leaving 7 bases between them. CDR3 size: 13 residues.

The gene calls are TRBV9 and TRBJ1-3; D not certain. CDR3 length equals 15 residues. The V end lost 5 bases, the J end lost 5 bases, and 17 bases lay between the germline ends. Per germline, CDR1 SGDLS and CDR2 YYNGEE. The CDR3 DNA reads TGTGCCAGCAGTATGGAGGTTACAGCTAGAAACACCATATATTTT. The encoded protein is CASSMEVTARNTIYF.

The gene calls are TRBV5-1 and TRBJ2-3; weak D call: TRBD2 (6 bases). The CDR3 consists of 19 residues. V shed 3 bases and J shed 2 bases, with 25 bases lying between them. CDR1 and CDR2 (germline): SGHRS, YFSETQ. The CDR3 loop is CASSSGRRSAGSITDTQYF. CDR3 coding DNA: TGCGCCAGCAGCTCCGGGAGACGGAGCGCGGGGTCAATCACAGATACGCAGTATTTT.

This sequence joins TRBV27 and TRBJ2-3; TRBD1 aligns across 8 bases. The CDR3 consists of 15 residues. CDR1 and CDR2 from the germline V gene are MNHEY and SMNVEV (reference sequence). With 6 bases clipped from V and 7 bases from J, the junction kept 12 bases outside the gene matches. As DNA, the CDR3 is TGTGCCAGCAGCGCGACAGGGGCTAGCAGCAATACGCAGTATTTT. Amino acid sequence: CASSATGASSNTQYF.

This chain uses TRBV28 with TRBJ2-7; 10 bases agree with TRBD1. CDR3 length equals 12 residues. The junction had 5 bases not matched to a gene; V was cut back by 10 bases and J by 5 bases. Germline V lookup: CDR1 MDHEN, CDR2 SYDVKM. CDR3 amino acids: CATLTGGDEQYF. DNA of the CDR3: TGTGCCACCCTGACAGGGGGCGACGAGCAGTACTTC.

The rearrangement uses TRBV29-1 and TRBJ2-7; D ambiguous. The ends were cut back, 7 bases at V and 4 bases at J, with 5 bases in the middle. CDR1 and CDR2 from the germline V gene are SQVTM and ANQGSEA. CDR3 length: 9 amino acids. The CDR3 is CSAVYEQYF. CDR3 nucleotide sequence: TGCAGCGCCGTATACGAGCAGTACTTC.

This rearrangement joins TRBV27 to TRBJ2-7; no clear D gene. Trimming left V 2 bases short and J 4 bases short, with 12 bases between. CDR3 length: 14 amino acids. Germline V gene data show CDR1 as MNHEY and CDR2 as SMNVEV (reference sequence). The CDR3 is CASSLGPFQYEQYF. CDR3 bases: TGTGCCAGCAGTTTAGGGCCGTTCCAATACGAGCAGTACTTC.

The chain couples TRBV7-6 to TRBJ1-6; D perhaps matches TRBD1 (5 bases). V was clipped by 1 base and J by 4 bases, with 17 bases between them. The CDR3 runs 18 residues. CDR1 SGHVS and CDR2 FNYEAQ come from the germline V gene. The CDR3 loop reads CASSLGPARGGYNSPLHF. Here the CDR3 DNA reads TGTGCCAGCAGCTTAGGCCCGGCGAGGGGAGGTTATAATTCACCCCTCCACTTT.

This chain links TRBV18 with TRBJ2-3, with 7 bases matching TRBD1. Germline loops: CDR1 KGHSH, CDR2 LQKENI. J gave up 12 bases and V 2 bases, and 14 bases lay outside the gene matches. This CDR3 region has 15 residues. CDR3 region: CASSPRGQARIQQYF. The CDR3 nucleotides are TGTGCCAGCTCACCAAGGGGGCAGGCCCGTATCCAACAGTATTTT. The full variable domain, its missing parts supplied by reference TRBV18 and TRBJ2-3, is NAGVMQNPRHLVRRRGQEARLRCSPMKGHSHVYWYRQLPEEGLKFMVYLQKENIIDESGMPKERFSAEFPKEGPSILRIQQVVRGDSAAYFCASSPRGQARIQQYFGPGTRLTVL.

The chain uses TRBV12-1 and TRBJ1-4; the DNA was not compared with TRBD1, the D call given in the table. TRBV12-1 is recorded as a pseudogene. The CDR3 is 14 amino acids. The DNA of the CDR3 is TGTGCCAGCAGCGAACACAGTCCCCAAGAAAAACTGTTTTTT. This gives the protein CASSEHSPQEKLFF.

This chain connects TRBV13 to TRBJ2-7; D is possibly TRBD2 (5 bases). Trimming shortened V by 5 bases and J by 2 bases, and 13 bases separated the two germline ends. Germline V gene sequence: CDR1 PRHDT, CDR2 FYEKMQ (reference sequence). This CDR3 comprises 14 residues. The CDR3 bases are TGTGCCAGCAGCCTCGAATCCGGGGCCTACGAGCAGTACTTC. Its translation: CASSLESGAYEQYF.

This sequence joins TRBV27 and TRBJ2-7; D perhaps matches TRBD1 (6 bases). The germline gives CDR1 MNHEY, CDR2 SMNVEV (reference sequence). The length of the CDR3 is 16 residues. Trimming took 7 bases from V and 4 from J, leaving 23 bases between them. The CDR3 DNA sequence: TGTGCCAGCACCCCCTTGGGGGCACAAAAGAATTACGAGCAGTACTTC. The encoded protein is CASTPLGAQKNYEQYF.

This clone occurred a few times. The V call is TRBV7-8, the J call TRBJ1-3; D is unresolved. The CDR3 spans 14 residues. Per the germline V gene, CDR1 is SGHVS and CDR2 is FQNEAQ. V was pared by 0 bases and J by 5 bases, with 8 bases between. The CDR3 DNA sequence: TGTGCCAGCAGCTTAGCGTCAGAAAGAAACACCATATATTTT. As protein: CASSLASERNTIYF.

This clone was seen a few times. This CDR3 reads CASSYHRGRTGVGGRGYTF. The DNA of the CDR3 is TGTGCCAGCAGTTACCACCGGGGTCGGACAGGGGTTGGCGGGAGAGGCTACACCTTC. This chain links TRBV27 with TRBJ1-2; 9 bases are shared with TRBD1. The CDR3 loop spans 19 amino acids. With 4 bases clipped from V and 8 bases from J, the junction kept 23 bases outside the gene matches. The germline gives CDR1 MNHEY, CDR2 SMNVEV (reference sequence).

This chain joins TRBV7-6 and TRBJ2-1; 9 bases map to TRBD2. V dropped 1 base and J dropped 9; count of bases not matched to a gene: 10. The V gene's germline CDR1 is SGHVS and CDR2 FNYEAQ. The CDR3 extends over 16 amino acids. In DNA, the CDR3 is TGTGCCAGCAGCTTAGTGGCTAGCGGGACAGCCAGTGAGCAGTTCTTC. This sequence encodes CASSLVASGTASEQFF.

The chain has TRBV10-1 and TRBJ2-6; D is possibly TRBD1 (6 bases). Germline-derived CDR1 and CDR2 are WNHNN and SYGVQD (reference sequence). The CDR3 extends over 14 amino acids. Trimming removed 8 bases at V and 10 bases at J, with 18 bases between. Written as DNA, the CDR3 is TGCGCCAGCCTGGGGATGACAGGCCCGAACGTCCTGACTTTC. This encodes CASLGMTGPNVLTF.

J is TRBJ1-4 and V is TRBV27; 9 bases map to TRBD1. CDR1 and CDR2 from the germline V gene are MNHEY and SMNVEV (reference sequence). V shed 6 bases, J shed 4 bases, and the junction held 0 bases outside the gene matches. This CDR3 contains 13 residues. The CDR3 DNA is TGTGCCAGCAGGGGACAGGGTAATGAAAAACTGTTTTTT. The encoded protein is CASRGQGNEKLFF.